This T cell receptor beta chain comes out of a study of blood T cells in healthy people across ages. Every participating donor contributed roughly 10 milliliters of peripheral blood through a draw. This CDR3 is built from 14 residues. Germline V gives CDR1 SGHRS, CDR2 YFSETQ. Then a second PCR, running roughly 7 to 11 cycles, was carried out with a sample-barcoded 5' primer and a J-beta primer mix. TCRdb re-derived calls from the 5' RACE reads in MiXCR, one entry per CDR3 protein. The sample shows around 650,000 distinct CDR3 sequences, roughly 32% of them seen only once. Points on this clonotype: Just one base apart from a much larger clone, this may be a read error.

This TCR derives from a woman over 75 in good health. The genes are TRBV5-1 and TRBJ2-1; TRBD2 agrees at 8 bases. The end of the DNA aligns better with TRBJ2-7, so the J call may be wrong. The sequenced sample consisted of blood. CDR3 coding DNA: TGCGCCAGCGCTCGGGGGGGGCTGTACAATGAGCAGTACTTC. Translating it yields CASARGGLYNEQYF.